This T cell receptor beta chain was recorded in a study of vaccination effects on CD4 cells after COVID-19. Study-wide background: Post-vaccine specimens were collected at a median of 72 days following the second dose. The study, taken as a whole, reports: In the late period after vaccination, infection- and vaccine-induced clones contracted markedly. Convalescent patients in the study were few, and early post-infection timepoints were absent.

CDR3 length: 13 residues. V lost 5 bases to trimming and J lost 2 bases, with 10 bases between them. Germline CDR1 reads LNHDA; CDR2 reads SQIVND (reference sequence). Expansion of antigen-specific CD4+ T cells with viral peptide pools was carried out by the ViraFEST assay before sequencing. Scientists isolated CD4+ T cells after an approximately 10-day culture period ended. It was two doses of either the BNT162b2 or mRNA-1273 vaccine that participants received. On days 3 and 7, fresh IL-2 medium replaced half the medium. Here immunoSEQ multiplex PCR was the method, and the copy in TCRdb shows in-frame clones only, minus some. There are around 16,000 clones in the sample; about 70% occur only once, and about 10% lies in the top ten. Concerning this clone itself: Its matching antigen is unknown.

The specimen comprised CD4+ T cells from PBMCs cultured with SARS-CoV-2 spike peptides, sampled after COVID-19 vaccination. This clonotype was sampled from a human donor who received a COVID-19 vaccine. The V call is TRBV19, the J call TRBJ2-7; weak D call: TRBD1 (6 bases). The chain's CDR3 is CASSPGEPYEQYF. CDR3 DNA sequence: TGTGCCAGTAGTCCAGGGGAACCCTACGAGCAGTACTTC.